Listed below are T cell receptor beta chains from one sample, sequenced in a study of CXCR3-negative and CXCR3-positive naive CD8 T cells. TCRdb reprocessed the 5' RACE reads and stores each CDR3 protein as one record, lacking DNA. The specimen's table records tens of thousands of distinct CDR3 sequences. The source material was naive CXCR3- CD8+ T cells from blood. These receptor sequences come from a human donor in good health. Some clones in this sample may be carry-over from other donors' samples. The CDR3 runs from the conserved cysteine through the conserved F or W.

j_gene: TRBJ2-1; v_gene: TRBV28; CDR3aa: CASSSPEGLGVDPNNEQFF
j_gene: TRBJ2-4; v_gene: TRBV20-1; CDR3aa: CSALRDAKNIQYF
j_gene: TRBJ1-1; v_gene: TRBV28; CDR3aa: CASSLILQGHTEAFF
j_gene: TRBJ2-5; v_gene: TRBV7-6; CDR3aa: CASSPKWGLGETQYF
j_gene: TRBJ2-7; v_gene: TRBV19; CDR3aa: CASSILDSYEQYF
j_gene: TRBJ2-1; v_gene: TRBV14; CDR3aa: CASSQDVDNEQFF
j_gene: TRBJ2-3; v_gene: TRBV11-2; CDR3aa: CASSRTSGRAGDTQYF
j_gene: TRBJ2-7; v_gene: TRBV7-5; CDR3aa: CISTPGGAAYEQYF
j_gene: TRBJ2-1; v_gene: TRBV29-1; CDR3aa: CSVVGGLENEQFF
j_gene: TRBJ2-7; v_gene: TRBV28; CDR3aa: CASSPRDYRRSKDEQYF
j_gene: TRBJ2-7; v_gene: TRBV7-9; CDR3aa: CASRSLKDGLSYEQYF
j_gene: TRBJ1-5; v_gene: TRBV30; CDR3aa: CAWRQGQGEHQPQHF
j_gene: TRBJ1-1; v_gene: TRBV6-2/TRBV6-3; CDR3aa: CASSRRTEAFF
j_gene: TRBJ1-1; v_gene: TRBV7-9; CDR3aa: CASSLGGALGAFF
j_gene: TRBJ1-1; v_gene: TRBV29-1; CDR3aa: CSVVDSTMNTEAFF
j_gene: TRBJ2-7; v_gene: TRBV12-3/TRBV12-4; CDR3aa: CASSFGPDYEQYF
j_gene: TRBJ2-7; v_gene: TRBV4-1; CDR3aa: CASSHNRAYEQYF
j_gene: TRBJ2-1; v_gene: TRBV7-2; CDR3aa: CASSLLDRFDEQFF
j_gene: TRBJ2-2; v_gene: TRBV7-6; CDR3aa: CASSLVALDNTGELFF
j_gene: TRBJ2-3; v_gene: TRBV7-9; CDR3aa: CASSLTGVRDTQYF
j_gene: TRBJ2-3; v_gene: TRBV29-1; CDR3aa: CSVEGEVRSTDTQYF
j_gene: TRBJ1-6; v_gene: TRBV5-1; CDR3aa: CASKHSSYNSPLHF
j_gene: TRBJ1-5; v_gene: TRBV2; CDR3aa: CASSESAVSNQPQHF
j_gene: TRBJ2-1; v_gene: TRBV7-6; CDR3aa: CASSLGGSGAYDEQFF
j_gene: TRBJ1-1; v_gene: TRBV12-3/TRBV12-4; CDR3aa: CASSFFGNTEAFF
j_gene: TRBJ2-1; v_gene: TRBV29-1; CDR3aa: CSVVLGSNEQFF
j_gene: TRBJ2-7; v_gene: TRBV12-3/TRBV12-4; CDR3aa: CASRSGGGYEQYF
j_gene: TRBJ2-1; v_gene: TRBV7-9; CDR3aa: CASGTISTNEQFF
j_gene: TRBJ2-1; v_gene: TRBV19; CDR3aa: CASSPAGGGEQFF
j_gene: TRBJ1-1; v_gene: TRBV7-9; CDR3aa: CASSRTGTVNTEAFF
j_gene: TRBJ2-5; v_gene: TRBV12-3/TRBV12-4; CDR3aa: CASSKEDSQQETQYF
j_gene: TRBJ1-1; v_gene: TRBV5-6; CDR3aa: CASSLVGLQGRTEAFF
j_gene: TRBJ2-1; v_gene: TRBV30; CDR3aa: CAWSHFGLPAGNEQFF
j_gene: TRBJ2-7; v_gene: TRBV20-1; CDR3aa: CSAPGKKVKSSYEQYF
j_gene: TRBJ1-4; v_gene: TRBV7-6; CDR3aa: CASSSQGARDEKLFF
j_gene: TRBJ2-1; v_gene: TRBV29-1; CDR3aa: CSETGTSGGESEQFF
j_gene: TRBJ1-4; v_gene: TRBV19; CDR3aa: CASSVTEPGEKLFF
j_gene: TRBJ1-5; v_gene: TRBV7-8; CDR3aa: CASSPGQGRQPQHF
j_gene: TRBJ2-1; v_gene: TRBV5-1; CDR3aa: CASSPGQGLSSYNEQFF
j_gene: TRBJ2-7; v_gene: TRBV5-4; CDR3aa: CASSLIAGGSYEQYF
j_gene: TRBJ1-1; v_gene: TRBV10-3; CDR3aa: CAISEGADEAFF
j_gene: TRBJ2-2; v_gene: TRBV19; CDR3aa: CASSIGVKVNTGELFF
j_gene: TRBJ2-1; v_gene: TRBV5-1; CDR3aa: CASSILGLDEQFF
j_gene: TRBJ2-1; v_gene: TRBV12-3/TRBV12-4; CDR3aa: CASSPGTSGSPYNEQFF
j_gene: TRBJ2-7; v_gene: TRBV6-2/TRBV6-3; CDR3aa: CASSKWGLDSHEQYF
j_gene: TRBJ2-4; v_gene: TRBV3-1; CDR3aa: CASSQRLAGVGNIQYF
j_gene: TRBJ2-2; v_gene: TRBV28; CDR3aa: CASSFFGSSNTGELFF
j_gene: TRBJ2-3; v_gene: TRBV7-2; CDR3aa: CASSLSGADTQYF